Listed here are 10 T cell receptor beta chains from one sample, sequenced in a study of B cell selection in AIRE deficiency. The regulatory T cell sort gate was CD4+CD25hiCD127low/negative. Clones were read by immunoSEQ multiplex PCR, and TCRdb kept only the in-frame ones, dropping some. This table has about 18,000 clones, about 92% appearing once. The sequenced sample was CD4+CD25+ Tregs sorted from PBMCs. The receptor set was obtained from a human donor in good health.

This clone was observed a single time. This specimen includes other DNA sequences encoding the same CDR3. The CDR3 reads CASSVTGAGELFF. The CDR3 DNA is TGCGCCAGCAGCGTAACAGGGGCCGGGGAGCTGTTTTTT. The rearrangement joins TRBV5-1 to TRBJ2-2; 7 positions match TRBD1. The ends lost 4 bases at V and 6 bases at J; junction bases unmatched: 3. Germline-derived CDR1 and CDR2 are SGHRS and YFSETQ. The CDR3 covers 13 residues. Supplemented by reference TRBV5-1 and TRBJ2-2, the full variable domain reads KAGVTQTPRYLIKTRGQQVTLSCSPISGHRSVSWYQQTPGQGLQFLFEYFSETQRNKGNFPGRFSGRQFSNSRSEMNVSTLELGDSALYLCASSVTGAGELFFGEGSRLTVL.

The CDR3 reads CASSPRKGNSYLDGYTF. DNA of the CDR3: TGTGCCAGCAGCCCCCGAAAAGGAAACAGTTACCTTGATGGCTACACCTTC. V gene TRBV28 combines with J gene TRBJ1-2, with D hard to call. The V end was cut by 6 bases, the J end by 6 bases, with 26 bases between. Germline lookup yields CDR1 MDHEN and CDR2 SYDVKM. The CDR3 length is 17 residues.

The chain employs TRBV11-1 and TRBJ1-2; TRBD1 might be the D (6 bases). This CDR3 has 14 amino acids. Between the trimmed V and J ends, which lost 5 bases and 4 bases, there was a span of 14 bases. Germline V gene data show CDR1 as SGHAT and CDR2 as FQDESV (reference sequence). CDR3 DNA sequence: TGTGCCAGCAGCGCGCGGGGGCCCCCCTATGGCTACACCTTC. This encodes CASSARGPPYGYTF.

This clone was recorded once. The gene calls are TRBV28 and TRBJ1-2; D perhaps matches TRBD1 (6 bases). The CDR3 sequence is 13 residues long. Trimming removed 1 base at V and 8 bases at J, with 11 bases between. Germline V CDR1 and CDR2: MDHEN, SYDVKM. CDR3 sequence (DNA): TGTGCCAGCAGTTTATCAGGGGTGGTCGGCTACACCTTC. Translation: CASSLSGVVGYTF.

V usage is TRBV12-5 and J usage is TRBJ2-2; D gene ambiguous. The germline CDR1 and CDR2 sequences are LGHNT and FRNRAP. Trimming removed 3 bases at V and 1 base at J, with 12 bases between. The CDR3 consists of 16 residues. The DNA of the CDR3 is TGTGCTAGTGGTTTAGTTTACAGCCTGAACACCGGGGAGCTGTTTTTT. Translating it yields CASGLVYSLNTGELFF.

This sequence joins TRBV9 and TRBJ2-3; TRBD2 matches at 16 bases. Trimming took 4 bases from V and 7 from J; bases not matched to a gene: 12. The CDR3 totals 18 residues. The germline gives CDR1 SGDLS, CDR2 YYNGEE. The CDR3 sequence is CASSTNPGLAGGRYTQYF. CDR3 nucleotide sequence: TGTGCCAGCAGCACGAACCCGGGACTAGCGGGAGGGCGGTATACGCAGTATTTT.

The V and J genes are TRBV29-1 and TRBJ1-2, with D perhaps matching TRBD1 (5 bases). V lost 6 bases and J lost 4, with 15 bases in between. The CDR3 is made up of 13 amino acids. Germline assignment: CDR1 SQVTM and CDR2 ANQGSEA. CDR3 in amino acids: CSVAGRRGYGYTF. Here the CDR3 DNA reads TGCAGCGTCGCCGGAAGGAGGGGCTATGGCTACACCTTC.

The count of this clone is one. The chain couples TRBV28 to TRBJ1-5, with a possible D match to TRBD1 (5 bases). CDR1 is MDHEN and CDR2 is SYDVKM in the germline V gene. The ends were cut back, 5 bases at V and 3 bases at J, with 14 bases in the middle. The CDR3 covers 15 residues. The CDR3 nucleotides are TGTGCCAGCAGTGGGGCAGGGTTTATCAATCAGCCCCAGCATTTT. Encoded protein: CASSGAGFINQPQHF.

This clone counts as medium-sized (0.01 to 0.1%). V is TRBV2 and J is TRBJ2-3, with D unclear. Germline CDR1 SNHLY, CDR2 FYNNEI. V lost 2 bases to trimming and J lost 0 bases, with 3 bases between them. This CDR3 contains 13 residues. In DNA form, the CDR3 reads TGTGCCAGCAGTGAAAGTAGCACAGATACGCAGTATTTT. The encoded protein is CASSESSTDTQYF.

The rearrangement joins TRBV11-3 to TRBJ2-7; 7 positions match TRBD1. Germline V gene lookup returns CDR1 SGHNT and CDR2 YENEEA. The V gene end was trimmed by 7 bases and the J gene end by 2 bases; junction bases not matched to a gene: 8. This CDR3 has 14 amino acids. This CDR3 reads CASTVTGKPYEQYF. The CDR3 nucleotides read TGTGCCAGCACAGTGACAGGGAAGCCCTACGAGCAGTACTTC.